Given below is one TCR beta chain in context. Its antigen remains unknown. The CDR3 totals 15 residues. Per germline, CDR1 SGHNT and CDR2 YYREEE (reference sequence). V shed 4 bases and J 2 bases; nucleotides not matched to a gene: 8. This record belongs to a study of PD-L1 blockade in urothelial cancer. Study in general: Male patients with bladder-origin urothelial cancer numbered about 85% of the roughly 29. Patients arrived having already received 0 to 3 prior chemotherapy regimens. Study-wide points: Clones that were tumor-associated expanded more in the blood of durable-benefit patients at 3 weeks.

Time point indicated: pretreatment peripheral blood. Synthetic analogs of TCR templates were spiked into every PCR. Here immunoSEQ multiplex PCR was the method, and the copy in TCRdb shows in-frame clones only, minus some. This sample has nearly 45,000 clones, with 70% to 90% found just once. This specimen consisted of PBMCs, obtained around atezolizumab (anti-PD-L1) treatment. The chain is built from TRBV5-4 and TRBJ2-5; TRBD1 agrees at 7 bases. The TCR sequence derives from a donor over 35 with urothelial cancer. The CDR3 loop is CASSHAGGQQETQYF. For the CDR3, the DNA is TGTGCCAGCAGCCACGCAGGGGGTCAACAAGAGACCCAGTACTTC.